Following are 18 T cell receptor beta chains from one sample sequenced in a study of human T cells and chemical hapten exposure. TCRdb processed the RACE reads anew with MiXCR; each CDR3 protein has one entry. The sample includes approximately 77,000 distinct CDR3 sequences, 11% to 15% seen only once; the top ten take 3.5% to 6%. Stated time point: pre-sensitization, week 0. Treatment in this sample: therapeutic diphenylcyclopropenone sensitization with weekly scalp DPC. The sample here was whole blood, taken in connection with sensitization to the hapten diphenylcyclopropenone (DPC). The receptor source for this set is a woman in her 50s with alopecia areata. Some clones in this sample may be carry-over from other donors' samples.

J is TRBJ2-5 and V is TRBV29-1; D is unclear. This CDR3 region has 10 residues. Trimming removed 3 bases from V and 5 bases from J, with 4 bases in between. CDR1 is SQVTM, CDR2 ANQGSEA, per germline. CDR3 nucleotide sequence: TGCAGCGTTGATTTGGAGACCCAGTACTTC. This translates into CSVDLETQYF.

V is TRBV10-3 and J is TRBJ1-1; 7 bases line up with TRBD1. This CDR3 is 12 amino acids long. V shed 4 bases and J 10 bases; nucleotides not matched to a gene: 6. Germline loops: CDR1 ENHRY, CDR2 SYGVKD. The chain's CDR3 is CAISGDSFVAFF. The CDR3 nucleotides are TGTGCCATCAGTGGGGACAGTTTTGTAGCTTTCTTT.

This clonotype was picked up many times. The rearrangement joins TRBV7-2 to TRBJ1-1; a possible D gene is TRBD1 (5 bases). Trimming took 5 bases from V and 10 from J, leaving 14 bases between them. The CDR3 totals 12 residues. The germline gives CDR1 SGHTA, CDR2 FQGNSA. Here the CDR3 reads CASSLDSNLAFF. CDR3 sequence (DNA): TGTGCCAGCAGCCTAGACAGTAACTTAGCTTTCTTT.

V is TRBV5-1 and J is TRBJ2-3, with D possibly being TRBD1 (6 bases). CDR3 length: 14 amino acids. In germline, CDR1 is SGHRS, CDR2 YFSETQ. Trimming pared 1 base from V and 4 bases from J, leaving 10 bases between. This CDR3 is CASSLTQGPDTQYF. As DNA, the CDR3 is TGCGCCAGCAGCTTGACACAGGGTCCAGATACGCAGTATTTT.

Only a few counts were recorded for this clonotype. The chain has TRBV7-9 and TRBJ2-3, with TRBD2 matching over 9 bases. Germline assignment: CDR1 SEHNR and CDR2 FQNEAQ (reference sequence). The ends lost 0 bases at V and 5 bases at J; junction bases unmatched: 6. The CDR3 extends over 16 amino acids. The DNA of the CDR3 is TGTGCCAGCAGCTTAGCGTTGTCTAGCGGGATAGATACGCAGTATTTT. Its protein product is CASSLALSSGIDTQYF.

This clonotype was observed many times. The V and J genes are TRBV2 and TRBJ2-2; no clear D. Germline CDR1 SNHLY, CDR2 FYNNEI. Trimming removed 6 bases at V and 8 bases at J, with 10 bases between. This CDR3 has 12 residues. The CDR3 loop reads CASRLVPGELFF. The CDR3 region has the DNA TGTGCCAGCAGACTCGTCCCTGGGGAGCTGTTTTTT.

The chain carries TRBV3-1 and TRBJ2-5; 9 bases fit TRBD2. Per the germline V gene, CDR1 is LGHDT and CDR2 is YNNKEL (reference sequence). The CDR3 loop spans 16 amino acids. After removal of 4 bases from V and 3 bases from J, the junction contained 9 bases not matched to a gene. CDR3 in DNA: TGTGCCAGCAGCCGTTCCCCTATAGCGGGGGAAGAGACCCAGTACTTC. Its protein is CASSRSPIAGEETQYF.

The sample holds a few counts of this clonotype. The gene calls are TRBV11-2 and TRBJ2-5; tentative D call: TRBD1 (7 bases). Germline V gene sequence: CDR1 SGHAT, CDR2 FQNNGV. Trimming cost V 1 base and J 2 bases, with 17 bases left between them. This CDR3 has 17 residues. The CDR3 DNA sequence: TGTGCCAGCAGCTTAGCGGGGGACAGACTACATCAAGAGACCCAGTACTTC. This codes for CASSLAGDRLHQETQYF.

The chain uses TRBV11-2 and TRBJ1-3; D ambiguous. This CDR3 comprises 13 residues. Germline V gene data show CDR1 as SGHAT and CDR2 as FQNNGV. Trimming stripped 5 bases from V and 4 bases from J, with 9 bases between. The CDR3 coding sequence is TGTGCCAGCAGCCTTACATCCGGAAACACCATATATTTT. The encoded protein is CASSLTSGNTIYF.

The chain is built from TRBV7-9 and TRBJ2-1; maybe TRBD2 (5 bases). Germline assignment: CDR1 SEHNR and CDR2 FQNEAQ (reference sequence). The CDR3 length is 13 residues. V lost 2 bases and J 5 bases, leaving 7 bases between the germline ends. The CDR3 region is CASSLSGNNEQFF. CDR3 DNA: TGTGCCAGCAGCTTAAGCGGAAACAATGAGCAGTTCTTC.

This clonotype was observed at least ten times. The chain couples TRBV11-2 to TRBJ1-2, with no clear D. Trimming shortened V by 1 base and J by 3 bases, and 15 bases separated the two germline ends. The germline gives CDR1 SGHAT, CDR2 FQNNGV. This CDR3 is built from 16 residues. CDR3 sequence (DNA): TGTGCCAGCAGCTTAGCCTTCTGGGGATCCGACTATGGCTACACCTTC. As protein: CASSLAFWGSDYGYTF.

This clonotype was seen a few times. This sequence joins TRBV29-1 and TRBJ1-3, with D tentatively TRBD1 (5 bases). This CDR3 spans 14 amino acids. V was cut by 7 bases and J by 1 base, with 14 bases left in between. Germline V gene data show CDR1 as SQVTM and CDR2 as ANQGSEA. The CDR3 spells CSGKTQGSGNTIYF. The CDR3 nucleotides read TGCAGCGGCAAGACCCAGGGTTCTGGAAACACCATATATTTT.

In this sample, this clonotype turned up many times. This chain joins TRBV19 and TRBJ2-7; 9 positions agree with TRBD1. The V segment lost 5 bases and the J segment 0 bases; nucleotides outside the gene matches: 17. Germline CDR1 is LNHDA and CDR2 is SQIVND (reference sequence). The CDR3 totals 19 residues. CDR3 DNA sequence: TGTGCCAGTAGTTTACGATATACCCGGGACAGGGAATTCTCCTACGAGCAGTACTTC. It encodes CASSLRYTRDREFSYEQYF.

This rearrangement joins TRBV18 to TRBJ2-1; D might be TRBD1 (6 bases). CDR1 KGHSH and CDR2 LQKENI come from the germline V gene. The V and J ends lost 3 bases and 0 bases respectively, with 12 bases between them. The CDR3 length is 16 residues. As DNA, the CDR3 is TGTGCCAGCTCACCTTACGACAGGAGCTCCTACAATGAGCAGTTCTTC. This translates into CASSPYDRSSYNEQFF.

A single count supports this clonotype. The chain carries TRBV27 and TRBJ2-5, with 8 bases matching TRBD1. Trimming took 5 bases from V and 3 from J; bases not matched to a gene: 8. Germline V gives CDR1 MNHEY, CDR2 SMNVEV (reference sequence). There are 15 residues in the CDR3. DNA of the CDR3: TGTGCCAGCAGTCCAAGGACAGGGATGGAAGAGACCCAGTACTTC. Translation gives CASSPRTGMEETQYF.

The gene calls are TRBV10-3 and TRBJ2-2; tentative D call: TRBD1 (5 bases). Germline CDR1 reads ENHRY; CDR2 reads SYGVKD. Trimming shortened V by 6 bases and J by 4 bases, and 9 bases separated the two germline ends. CDR3 length: 13 residues. CDR3 nucleotide sequence: TGTGCCATCAGGCAGGGTAGCACCGGGGAGCTGTTTTTT. Translating it yields CAIRQGSTGELFF.

The gene calls are TRBV6-2 or TRBV6-3 and TRBJ2-4; no firm D call. CDR3 length: 11 amino acids. Trimming stripped 0 bases from V and 15 bases from J, with 9 bases between. Per germline, CDR1 MNHEY and CDR2 SVGEGT. In DNA form, the CDR3 reads TGTGCCAGCAGTTACTCGGCTCGTCGGTACTTC. Residues: CASSYSARRYF.

The sample holds many counts of this clonotype. This chain connects TRBV12-3 or TRBV12-4 to TRBJ2-1; 7 bases match TRBD2. The CDR3 extends over 13 amino acids. The V gene end was trimmed by 3 bases and the J gene end by 5 bases; junction bases not matched to a gene: 1. The CDR3, as DNA: TGTGCCAGCAGTTTCCTAGCGGACAATGAGCAGTTCTTC. The encoded protein is CASSFLADNEQFF.